These 5 T cell receptor beta chains came from one sample sequenced in a study of long-term antiretroviral therapy in people with HIV. Runs used v3.0 of the immunoSEQ assay and were done at survey level. The repertoire was sequenced with immunoSEQ multiplex PCR; TCRdb's copy has only in-frame clones and lacks some. The table records fewer than 40,000 clones, about 76% of them present only once. Source: unsorted PBMCs, taken 1.9 years after starting antiretroviral therapy. Every receptor here comes from a man aged 18-30 years with HIV.

The chain has TRBV5-1 and TRBJ2-1, with D perhaps TRBD1 (6 bases). The V gene's germline CDR1 is SGHRS and CDR2 YFSETQ. This CDR3 is 15 amino acids long. V gave up 7 bases and J gave up 1 base, with 15 bases separating them. The CDR3 spells CASGTPGSSYNEQFF. The CDR3, as DNA: TGCGCCAGCGGGACACCGGGCAGTTCCTACAATGAGCAGTTCTTC.

The chain employs TRBV28 and TRBJ2-7; D call uncertain. The germline V and J ends were trimmed by 3 bases and 1 base, with 7 bases remaining between them. This CDR3 is built from 13 residues. Germline V gene sequence: CDR1 MDHEN, CDR2 SYDVKM. In nucleotides, the CDR3 is TGTGCCAGCAGTTTCCTTAATTCCTACGAGCAGTACGTC. Translated: CASSFLNSYEQYV.

This clone was seen just once. CDR3 bases: TGTGCCAGCAGCTTACCCCAGGGAGATGAGTCTGGAAACACCATATATTTT. This encodes CASSLPQGDESGNTIYF. The V gene is TRBV7-8, the J gene TRBJ1-3, with D perhaps matching TRBD1 (5 bases). The germline V and J ends were trimmed by 2 bases and 1 base, with 15 bases remaining between them. Germline assignment: CDR1 SGHVS and CDR2 FQNEAQ. The CDR3 extends over 17 amino acids.

The V and J genes are TRBV5-1 and TRBJ1-1; weak D call: TRBD1 (6 bases). This CDR3 contains 13 residues. The germline V and J ends were trimmed by 4 bases and 7 bases, with 14 bases remaining between them. The V gene's germline CDR1 is SGHRS and CDR2 YFSETQ. The CDR3 sequence: CASSPGQRDEAFF. The CDR3 coding sequence is TGCGCCAGCAGCCCCGGACAGAGGGATGAAGCTTTCTTT.

The V gene is TRBV11-1, the J gene TRBJ1-1; no reliable D call. Germline CDR1 is SGHAT and CDR2 is FQDESV (reference sequence). The CDR3 runs to 15 residues. V lost 0 bases to trimming and J lost 11 bases, with 19 bases between them. In DNA, the CDR3 is TGTGCCAGCAGCTTAGCGTTATTCGGGAATGATGGCGCTTTCTTT. Residues: CASSLALFGNDGAFF. The variable domain in full, completed from reference TRBV11-1 and TRBJ1-1, reads EAEVAQSPRYKITEKSQAVAFWCDPISGHATLYWYRQILGQGPELLVQFQDESVVDDSQLPKDRFSAERLKGVDSTLKIQPAELGDSAMYLCASSLALFGNDGAFFGQGTRLTVV.